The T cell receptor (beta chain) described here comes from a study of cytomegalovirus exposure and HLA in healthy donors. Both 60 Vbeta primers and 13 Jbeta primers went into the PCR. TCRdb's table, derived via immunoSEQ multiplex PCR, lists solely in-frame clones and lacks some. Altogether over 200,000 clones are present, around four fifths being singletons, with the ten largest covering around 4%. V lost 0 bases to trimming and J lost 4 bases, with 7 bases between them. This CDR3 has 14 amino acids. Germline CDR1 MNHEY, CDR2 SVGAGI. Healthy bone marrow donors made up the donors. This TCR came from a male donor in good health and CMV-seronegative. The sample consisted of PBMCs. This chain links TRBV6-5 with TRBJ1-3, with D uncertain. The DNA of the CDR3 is TGTGCCAGCAGTTACTCTACAACCGGAAACACCATATATTTT. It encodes CASSYSTTGNTIYF.